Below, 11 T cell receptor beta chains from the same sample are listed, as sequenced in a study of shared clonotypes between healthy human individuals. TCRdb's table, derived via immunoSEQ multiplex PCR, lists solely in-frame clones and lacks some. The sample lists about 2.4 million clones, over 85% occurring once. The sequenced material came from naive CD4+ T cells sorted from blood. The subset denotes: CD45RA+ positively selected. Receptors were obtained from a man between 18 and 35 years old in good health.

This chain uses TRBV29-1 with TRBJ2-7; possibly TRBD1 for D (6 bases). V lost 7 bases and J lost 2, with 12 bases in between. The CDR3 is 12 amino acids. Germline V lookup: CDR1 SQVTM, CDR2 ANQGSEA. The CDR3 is CSAQTGTYEQYF. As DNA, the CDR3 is TGCAGCGCCCAGACAGGAACCTACGAGCAGTACTTC.

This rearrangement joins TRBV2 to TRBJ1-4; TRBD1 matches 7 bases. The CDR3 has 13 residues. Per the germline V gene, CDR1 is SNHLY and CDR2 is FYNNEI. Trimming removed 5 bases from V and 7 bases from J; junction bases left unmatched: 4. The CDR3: CASSSQGGEKLFF. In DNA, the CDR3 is TGTGCCAGCAGTTCCCAGGGGGGTGAAAAACTGTTTTTT.

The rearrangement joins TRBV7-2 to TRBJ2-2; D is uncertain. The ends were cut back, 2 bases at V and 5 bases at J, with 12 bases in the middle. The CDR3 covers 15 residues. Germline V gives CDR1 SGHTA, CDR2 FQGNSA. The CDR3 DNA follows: TGTGCCAGCAGCTTAAATCCTAAGGTTACCGGGGAGCTGTTTTTT. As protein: CASSLNPKVTGELFF.

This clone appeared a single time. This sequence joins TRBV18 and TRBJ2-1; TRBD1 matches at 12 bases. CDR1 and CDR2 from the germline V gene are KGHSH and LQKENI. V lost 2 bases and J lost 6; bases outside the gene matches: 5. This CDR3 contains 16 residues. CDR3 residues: CASSPATGQGANEQFF. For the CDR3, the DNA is TGTGCCAGCTCACCAGCCACGGGACAGGGGGCCAATGAGCAGTTCTTC.

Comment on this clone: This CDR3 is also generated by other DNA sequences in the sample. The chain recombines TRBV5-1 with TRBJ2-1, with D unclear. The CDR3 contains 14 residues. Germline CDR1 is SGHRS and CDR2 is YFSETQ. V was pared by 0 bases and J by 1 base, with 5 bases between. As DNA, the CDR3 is TGCGCCAGCAGCTTGGGGGGTTCCTACAATGAGCAGTTCTTC. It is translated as CASSLGGSYNEQFF.

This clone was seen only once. The CDR3 region is CASSSVLISYNSPLHF. Here the CDR3 DNA reads TGTGCCAGTAGTAGTGTACTCATCTCCTATAATTCACCCCTCCACTTT. V and J are TRBV19 and TRBJ1-6; the D is unclear. There are 16 residues in the CDR3. CDR1 LNHDA and CDR2 SQIVND come from the germline V gene (reference sequence). Trimming took off 4 bases at V and 0 bases at J, with 10 bases between the two ends.

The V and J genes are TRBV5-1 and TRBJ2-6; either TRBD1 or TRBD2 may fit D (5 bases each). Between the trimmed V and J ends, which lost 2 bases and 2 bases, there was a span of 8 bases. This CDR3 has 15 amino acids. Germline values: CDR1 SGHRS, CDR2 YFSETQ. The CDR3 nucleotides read TGCGCCAGCAGCTTCGGGGCTGCTGGGGCCAACGTCCTGACTTTC. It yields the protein CASSFGAAGANVLTF.

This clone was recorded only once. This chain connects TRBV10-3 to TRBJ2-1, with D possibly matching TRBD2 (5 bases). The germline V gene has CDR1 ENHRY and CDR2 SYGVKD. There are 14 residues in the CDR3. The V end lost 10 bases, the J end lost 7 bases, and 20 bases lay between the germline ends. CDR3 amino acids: CATRRSEAVNEQFF. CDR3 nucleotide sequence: TGTGCCACCCGGCGGTCGGAGGCAGTAAATGAGCAGTTCTTC.

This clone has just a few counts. For the CDR3, the DNA is TGTGCCAGTAGTATTGAAACAGGCAACGTCCTGACTTTC. This translates into CASSIETGNVLTF. The chain uses TRBV19 and TRBJ2-6; perhaps TRBD1 as D (5 bases). In germline, CDR1 is LNHDA, CDR2 SQIVND (reference sequence). V lost 3 bases, J lost 9 bases, and 9 bases lay in between. This CDR3 contains 13 residues.

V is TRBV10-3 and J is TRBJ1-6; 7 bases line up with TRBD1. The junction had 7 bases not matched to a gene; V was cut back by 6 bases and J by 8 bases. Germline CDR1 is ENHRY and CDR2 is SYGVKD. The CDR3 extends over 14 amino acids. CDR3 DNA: TGTGCCATCAGATTAACAGGGGTCGATTCACCCCTCCACTTT. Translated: CAIRLTGVDSPLHF.

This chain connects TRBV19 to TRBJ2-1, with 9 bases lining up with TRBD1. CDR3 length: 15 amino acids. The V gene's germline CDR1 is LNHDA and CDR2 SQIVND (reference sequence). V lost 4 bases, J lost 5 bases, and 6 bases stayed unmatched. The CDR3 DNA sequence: TGTGCCAGTAGTACTGGGGACAGGGTCAACAATGAGCAGTTCTTC. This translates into CASSTGDRVNNEQFF.